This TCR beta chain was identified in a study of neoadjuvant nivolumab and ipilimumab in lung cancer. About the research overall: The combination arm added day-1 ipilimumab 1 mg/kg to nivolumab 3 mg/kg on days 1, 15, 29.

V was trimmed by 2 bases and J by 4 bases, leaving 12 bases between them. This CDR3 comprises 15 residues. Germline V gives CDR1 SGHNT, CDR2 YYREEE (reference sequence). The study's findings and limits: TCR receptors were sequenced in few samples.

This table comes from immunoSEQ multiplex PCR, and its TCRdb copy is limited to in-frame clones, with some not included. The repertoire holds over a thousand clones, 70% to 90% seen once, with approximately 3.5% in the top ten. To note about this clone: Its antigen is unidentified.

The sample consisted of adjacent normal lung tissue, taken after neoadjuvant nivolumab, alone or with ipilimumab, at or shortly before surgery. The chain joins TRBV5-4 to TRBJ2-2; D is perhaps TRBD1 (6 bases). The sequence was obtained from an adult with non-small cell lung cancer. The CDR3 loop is CASSFRDTTTGELFF. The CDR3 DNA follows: TGTGCCAGCAGCTTCCGGGACACAACCACCGGGGAGCTGTTTTTT.